These 13 T cell receptor beta chains came from one sample sequenced in a study of T cells in Graves' hyperthyroidism and ophthalmopathy. Using RNA transcripts as the source, TCR beta CDR3 regions were amplified. First-round RT-PCR with HTBI primers amplified the TCR CDR3 region. Using its own MiXCR run on the multiplex PCR reads, TCRdb lists one record per CDR3 protein. The sample records 400,000 to 600,000 distinct CDR3 sequences, around 21% being singletons. The sequenced sample was blood. The receptors here all came from a man aged 18 to 29 with Graves' hyperthyroidism.

This clonotype was seen a few times. The gene calls are TRBV20-1 and TRBJ1-5, with D possibly being TRBD1 (5 bases). CDR3 length: 15 residues. Trimming cost V 6 bases and J 4 bases, with 19 bases left between them. CDR1 and CDR2 (germline): DFQATT, SNEGSKA (reference sequence). Written as DNA, the CDR3 is TGCAGTGCAACCAAAGGGCAGGGTCTGAATCAGCCCCAGCATTTT. Its translation: CSATKGQGLNQPQHF.

There are many counts of this clonotype. J is TRBJ2-5 and V is TRBV5-1, with D possibly being TRBD1 (6 bases). Trimming stripped 4 bases from V and 5 bases from J, with 21 bases between. Germline assignment: CDR1 SGHRS and CDR2 YFSETQ. The CDR3 loop spans 16 amino acids. The CDR3 region has the DNA TGCGCCAGCAGCCTGGGCGCCTCGACCCAGGGGGAGACCCAGTACTTC. Its protein product is CASSLGASTQGETQYF.

There are many counts of this clonotype. The chain couples TRBV30 to TRBJ2-5; D ambiguous. Germline V CDR1 and CDR2: GTSNPN, SVGIG (reference sequence). Trimming pared 0 bases from V and 2 bases from J, leaving 7 bases between. The CDR3 spans 13 residues. The CDR3 protein is CAWSVGLQETQYF. The CDR3 nucleotides read TGTGCCTGGAGTGTCGGTCTTCAAGAGACCCAGTACTTC. Filled out from reference TRBV30 and TRBJ2-5, the complete variable domain reads SQTIHQWPATLVQPVGSPLSLECTVEGTSNPNLYWYRQAAGRGLQLLFYSVGIGQISSEVPQNLSASRPQDRQFILSSKKLLLSDSGFYLCAWSVGLQETQYFGPGTRLLVL.

This clonotype was detected only a few times. Just one base apart from a much larger clone, this may be a read error. The gene calls are TRBV30 and TRBJ1-2, with a weak D call TRBD1 (6 bases). Germline CDR1 is GTSNPN and CDR2 is SVGIG (reference sequence). CDR3 size: 15 residues. CDR3 in DNA: TGTACCTGGATGCAGGGGCCACAGCCTAACTATGGCTACACCTTC. Translation: CTWMQGPQPNYGYTF. The full variable domain, rest sourced from reference TRBV30 and TRBJ1-2, is SQTIHQWPATLVQPVGSPLSLECTVEGTSNPNLYWYRQAAGRGLQLLFYSVGIGQISSEVPQNLSASRPQDRQFILSSKKLLLSDSGFYLCTWMQGPQPNYGYTFGSGTRLTVV.

Ten or more counts support this clonotype. The J gene is TRBJ1-3, the V gene TRBV12-3 or TRBV12-4; no clear D. The V end lost 3 bases, the J end lost 7 bases, and 10 bases lay between the germline ends. The CDR3 is made up of 13 amino acids. The CDR3 sequence is CASSFIWGNTIYF. CDR3 nucleotide sequence: TGTGCCAGCAGTTTTATATGGGGTAACACCATATATTTT.

This clonotype has ten or more counts. The J gene is TRBJ2-5, the V gene TRBV12-3 or TRBV12-4, with D perhaps TRBD1 or TRBD2 (5 bases each). Trimming removed 6 bases at V and 0 bases at J, with 14 bases between. The CDR3 has 15 residues. CDR3 in DNA: TGTGCCAGCAGGGGGGACGGGCCGTACCAAGAGACCCAGTACTTC. It yields the protein CASRGDGPYQETQYF.

CDR3 sequence: CASSLGQIITEAFF. The CDR3 DNA sequence: TGTGCCAGCAGCTTGGGACAAATAATCACTGAAGCTTTCTTT. The V gene is TRBV5-4, the J gene TRBJ1-1; D call uncertain. V shed 0 bases and J shed 4 bases, with 10 bases lying between them. Germline lookup yields CDR1 SGHNT and CDR2 YYREEE (reference sequence). This CDR3 contains 14 residues.

This chain links TRBV28 with TRBJ2-5; 7 bases match TRBD1. Germline CDR1 and CDR2: MDHEN and SYDVKM. The CDR3 contains 15 residues. V dropped 3 bases and J dropped 4; count of bases not matched to a gene: 8. The CDR3 spells CASSFPTGAGETQYF. The CDR3 DNA reads as TGTGCCAGCAGTTTCCCCACAGGGGCGGGAGAGACCCAGTACTTC.

The chain recombines TRBV4-1 with TRBJ1-1; unclear D gene. The germline V gene encodes CDR1 MGHRA and CDR2 YSYEKL. The V end lost 6 bases, the J end lost 0 bases, and 14 bases lay between the germline ends. This CDR3 spans 15 amino acids. CDR3 nucleotides: TGCGCCAGCAGGATAGAGGGCGGCATGAACACTGAAGCTTTCTTT. Its protein is CASRIEGGMNTEAFF.

In this sample, this clonotype turned up a few times. This chain joins TRBV12-3 or TRBV12-4 and TRBJ2-7, with D tentatively TRBD2 (5 bases). V was cut by 1 base and J by 7 bases, with 14 bases left in between. The CDR3 is made up of 14 amino acids. The CDR3 loop reads CASSLEGPGWEQYF. The CDR3 nucleotides read TGTGCCAGCAGTTTAGAGGGCCCGGGGTGGGAGCAGTACTTC.

The genes are TRBV19 and TRBJ1-2; 8 nucleotides line up with TRBD1. Germline V gives CDR1 LNHDA, CDR2 SQIVND (reference sequence). The CDR3 length is 15 residues. V was clipped by 6 bases and J by 2 bases; unmatched bases: 8. The CDR3 bases are TGTGCCAGTAGAATTGGGACAGGCCTCAACTATGGCTACACCTTC. It yields the protein CASRIGTGLNYGYTF.

This clonotype was picked up many times. The chain is built from TRBV6-5 and TRBJ1-3, with D tentatively TRBD1 (6 bases). The length of the CDR3 is 16 residues. Germline V CDR1 and CDR2: MNHEY, SVGAGI. Trimming removed 2 bases at V and 7 bases at J, with 18 bases between. The CDR3 is CASSYPPHSQGNTIYF. DNA of the CDR3: TGTGCCAGCAGTTACCCCCCTCATTCTCAGGGGAACACCATATATTTT.

The rearrangement joins TRBV25-1 to TRBJ1-1; weak D call: TRBD1 (5 bases). This CDR3 contains 15 residues. Per the germline V gene, CDR1 is MGHDK and CDR2 is SYGVNS. Trimming took 6 bases from V and 2 from J, leaving 16 bases between them. CDR3 bases: TGTGCCAGCAGATCCTCGGGACGGATAAACACTGAAGCTTTCTTT. Protein: CASRSSGRINTEAFF.